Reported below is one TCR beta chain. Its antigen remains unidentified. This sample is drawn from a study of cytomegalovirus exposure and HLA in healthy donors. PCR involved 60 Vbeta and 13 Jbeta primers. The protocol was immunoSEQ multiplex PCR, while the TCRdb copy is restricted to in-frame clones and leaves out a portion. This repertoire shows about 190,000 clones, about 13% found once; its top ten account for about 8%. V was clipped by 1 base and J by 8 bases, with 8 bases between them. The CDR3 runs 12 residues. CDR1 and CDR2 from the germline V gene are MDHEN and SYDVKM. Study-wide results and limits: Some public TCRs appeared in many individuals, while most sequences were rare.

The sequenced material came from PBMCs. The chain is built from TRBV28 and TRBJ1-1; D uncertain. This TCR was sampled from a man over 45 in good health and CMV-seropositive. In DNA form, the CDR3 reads TGTGCCAGCAGTTTATTGGGCGACGAAGCTTTCTTT. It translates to CASSLLGDEAFF.